A single sample is the source of the 25 T cell receptor beta chains below, sequenced in a study of cytomegalovirus exposure and HLA in healthy donors. PCR used 60 Vbeta primers and 13 Jbeta primers. Here immunoSEQ multiplex PCR was the method, and the copy in TCRdb shows in-frame clones only, minus some. The table lists tens of thousands of clones, 67% of them singletons. Sequencing was done on a sample of PBMCs. The receptors originated from a woman aged 45-65 years in good health and CMV-seropositive.

The chain recombines TRBV7-6 with TRBJ2-1, with D possibly matching TRBD2 (6 bases). This CDR3 region has 14 residues. V lost 5 bases and J lost 8, with 16 bases in between. Germline-derived CDR1 and CDR2 are SGHVS and FNYEAQ. CDR3: CASSPTTAGYEQFF. For the CDR3, the DNA is TGTGCCAGCAGCCCTACAACGGCGGGGTATGAGCAGTTCTTC.

The chain joins TRBV4-1 to TRBJ1-3, with 7 bases fitting TRBD1. Trimming took 2 bases from V and 3 from J; bases not matched to a gene: 7. Germline V gene sequence: CDR1 MGHRA, CDR2 YSYEKL. The CDR3 totals 16 residues. The CDR3 DNA sequence: TGCGCCAGCAGCCAACCAACAGGGGCGGATGGAAACACCATATATTTT. Translating it yields CASSQPTGADGNTIYF.

For this clone: Germline is not matched at one junction end, which may reflect a read error. The same CDR3 also results from other DNA sequences found in this sample. The chain joins TRBV27 to TRBJ1-5; possibly TRBD1 for D (6 bases). The CDR3 totals 15 residues. The germline V gene has CDR1 MNHEY and CDR2 SMNVEV (reference sequence). This CDR3 is CASRIGTLSNQPQHF. The CDR3 nucleotides read TGCGCCAGCCGGATAGGGACACTTAGCAATCAGCCCCAGCATTTT.

The V and J genes are TRBV7-8 and TRBJ2-7; D not resolved. CDR1 is SGHVS and CDR2 is FQNEAQ in the germline V gene. The V and J ends lost 5 bases and 6 bases respectively, with 17 bases between them. This CDR3 contains 14 residues. The CDR3 protein is CASSGRLGFSEQYV. Here the CDR3 DNA reads TGTGCCAGCAGCGGTAGGCTCGGGTTCTCCGAGCAGTACGTC.

The CDR3 DNA reads TGTGCCACCAGCCCTCAGGGCAATCAGCCCCAGCATTTT. Amino acids: CATSPQGNQPQHF. The chain has TRBV15 and TRBJ1-5; D is unclear. This CDR3 spans 13 amino acids. V was trimmed by 5 bases and J by 2 bases, leaving 7 bases between them. In germline, CDR1 is LNHNV, CDR2 YYDKDF (reference sequence).

The rearrangement links TRBV5-6 to TRBJ2-1, with TRBD2 identical over 9 bases. The germline CDR1 and CDR2 sequences are SGHDT and YYEEEE. With 4 bases clipped from V and 9 bases from J, the junction kept 14 bases outside the gene matches. The CDR3 loop spans 16 amino acids. The CDR3 coding sequence is TGTGCCAGCAGCCCTCCTGTCGGCGGGGGGGCGTTTGAGCAGTTCTTC. This codes for CASSPPVGGGAFEQFF.

The chain employs TRBV7-9 and TRBJ1-2; perhaps TRBD1 as D (6 bases). The CDR3 sequence is 14 residues long. V was trimmed by 1 base and J by 4 bases, leaving 10 bases between them. The germline V gene encodes CDR1 SEHNR and CDR2 FQNEAQ (reference sequence). Written as DNA, the CDR3 is TGTGCCAGCAGCTTAGGACAGGTCGCCTATGGCTACACCTTC. Amino acids: CASSLGQVAYGYTF.

A few counts support this clone. This chain uses TRBV10-3 with TRBJ2-3; D may be TRBD2 (5 bases). The CDR3 totals 15 residues. CDR1 and CDR2 (germline): ENHRY, SYGVKD. Trimming shortened V by 8 bases and J by 1 base, and 16 bases separated the two germline ends. CDR3 coding DNA: TGTGCCATCTCAATCGGGCGGGCCCGCACAGATACGCAGTATTTT. Translation gives CAISIGRARTDTQYF.

The chain employs TRBV19 and TRBJ2-3, with D perhaps TRBD2 (5 bases). The length of the CDR3 is 16 residues. The germline V gene encodes CDR1 LNHDA and CDR2 SQIVND (reference sequence). V was shortened by 1 base and J by 4 bases, with 15 bases between the two germline ends. This CDR3 reads CASSIGELAGADTQYF. The CDR3 DNA reads as TGTGCCAGTAGTATAGGAGAGCTAGCTGGGGCAGATACGCAGTATTTT.

For the CDR3, the DNA is TGTGCCAGCAGCTTTCGCCAGGCAGGGGATCAAGAGACCCAGTACTTC. Translation gives CASSFRQAGDQETQYF. The chain employs TRBV7-9 and TRBJ2-5; weak D call: TRBD1 (6 bases). Trimming took off 3 bases at V and 2 bases at J, with 16 bases between the two ends. There are 16 residues in the CDR3. Germline V gene data show CDR1 as SEHNR and CDR2 as FQNEAQ (reference sequence).

The chain joins TRBV18 to TRBJ2-7; TRBD1 aligns across 9 bases. The J segment lost 2 bases and the V segment lost 1 base, leaving 3 bases of the junction unmatched. The CDR3 runs to 15 residues. The germline CDR1 and CDR2 sequences are KGHSH and LQKENI. The CDR3: CASSPRDRAPYEQYV. The DNA of the CDR3 is TGTGCCAGCTCACCACGGGACAGGGCCCCCTACGAGCAGTACGTC.

The rearrangement links TRBV5-1 to TRBJ1-1; TRBD1 matches 7 bases. The V and J ends lost 3 bases and 4 bases, in that order; junction bases with no gene match: 6. The germline V gene has CDR1 SGHRS and CDR2 YFSETQ. This CDR3 has 14 residues. CDR3 loop: CASSYTGEGTEAFF. CDR3 nucleotide sequence: TGCGCCAGCAGCTATACAGGGGAAGGCACTGAAGCTTTCTTT.

This clone showed up many times. The chain links TRBV11-1 to TRBJ2-2, with a weak D call TRBD1 (5 bases). There are 15 residues in the CDR3. The V end lost 1 base, the J end lost 0 bases, and 6 bases lay between the germline ends. Germline CDR1 reads SGHAT; CDR2 reads FQDESV (reference sequence). As DNA, the CDR3 is TGTGCCAGCAGCTTAGACAGGTCGAACACCGGGGAGCTGTTTTTT. Protein sequence: CASSLDRSNTGELFF.

This clone occurred once. CDR3 sequence: CASLRGGSYEQYF. In nucleotides, the CDR3 is TGTGCCAGCTTACGGGGGGGGTCCTACGAGCAGTACTTC. This chain uses TRBV6-6 with TRBJ2-5, with 8 positions matching TRBD2. The DNA end lines up better with TRBJ2-7; the J call may be wrong. The CDR3 length is 13 residues. CDR1 is MNHNY and CDR2 is SVGAGI in the germline V gene (reference sequence).

This clone turned up a few times. J is TRBJ2-1 and V is TRBV15; 8 bases map to TRBD2. Germline values: CDR1 LNHNV, CDR2 YYDKDF (reference sequence). V was pared by 8 bases and J by 8 bases, with 14 bases of the junction left unmatched. This CDR3 spans 15 amino acids. The CDR3 loop is CATLAGGAVKDEQFF. The CDR3 region has the DNA TGTGCCACCTTAGCCGGGGGGGCCGTAAAGGATGAGCAGTTCTTC.

The rearrangement joins TRBV5-6 to TRBJ1-1; D might be TRBD1 (6 bases). Deletions cut 0 bases from V and 2 bases from J, with 11 bases between. The CDR3 consists of 15 residues. CDR1 is SGHDT, CDR2 YYEEEE, per germline. The CDR3 sequence is CASSLGEGGNTEAFF. In nucleotides, the CDR3 is TGTGCCAGCAGCTTGGGGGAGGGGGGTAACACTGAAGCTTTCTTT. The complete variable domain, with remaining parts taken from reference TRBV5-6 and TRBJ1-1, reads DAGVTQSPTHLIKTRGQQVTLRCSPKSGHDTVSWYQQALGQGPQFIFQYYEEEERQRGNFPDRFSGHQFPNYSSELNVNALLLGDSALYLCASSLGEGGNTEAFFGQGTRLTVV.

Worth noting for this clone: The junction departs from germline at one end; a sequencing error may be responsible. The gene calls are TRBV7-3 and TRBJ2-1; 9 nucleotides agree with TRBD1. Germline V gene lookup returns CDR1 SGHTA and CDR2 FQGTGA. The CDR3 has 13 amino acids. CDR3 sequence: CASSRDRVNEQFF. CDR3 bases: TGTGCCAGCAGCAGGGACAGGGTTAATGAGCAATTCTTC.

This clone was seen more than once but under ten times. The rearrangement joins TRBV6-6 to TRBJ1-1; D unresolved. The ends were cut back, 7 bases at V and 4 bases at J, with 7 bases in the middle. CDR3 length: 11 amino acids. The germline V gene encodes CDR1 MNHNY and CDR2 SVGAGI (reference sequence). CDR3 amino acids: CASTWSTEAFF. The CDR3 nucleotides are TGTGCCAGCACCTGGAGCACTGAAGCTTTCTTT.

This rearrangement joins TRBV27 to TRBJ1-4; the match to TRBD1 covers 7 bases. Germline values: CDR1 MNHEY, CDR2 SMNVEV (reference sequence). Unmatched junction bases numbered 6, after V lost 5 bases and J lost 3 bases. There are 15 residues in the CDR3. The CDR3: CASSPGTASNEKLFF. DNA of the CDR3: TGTGCCAGCAGTCCCGGGACAGCCTCTAATGAAAAACTGTTTTTT.

The rearrangement uses TRBV18 and TRBJ2-1; 15 bases fit TRBD2. V lost 3 bases to trimming and J lost 10 bases; unmatched junction nucleotides: 7. Germline CDR1 is KGHSH and CDR2 is LQKENI. The CDR3 is made up of 16 amino acids. In DNA form, the CDR3 reads TGTGCCAGCTCACCCGGACTAGCGGGGGGGCCGAGAGAGCAGTTCTTC. Amino acids: CASSPGLAGGPREQFF.

The chain links TRBV28 to TRBJ2-7, with 10 bases that match TRBD1. This CDR3 has 14 residues. Germline V gene sequence: CDR1 MDHEN, CDR2 SYDVKM. Losses at the gene ends were 4 bases for V and 8 bases for J; bases not matched to a gene: 8. This chain's CDR3 is CASSSPGQGYQQYV. Written as DNA, the CDR3 is TGTGCCAGCAGTTCCCCGGGACAGGGGTATCAGCAGTACGTC.

Of note for this clone: Distinct nucleotide sequences in the sample also encode this CDR3. The gene calls are TRBV9 and TRBJ2-2; 7 bases match TRBD2. Germline trimming cut 0 bases from V and 7 bases from J; bases unmatched to any gene: 12. The CDR3 contains 17 residues. Per germline, CDR1 SGDLS and CDR2 YYNGEE. The CDR3 sequence: CASSVALGSREGGELFF. DNA of the CDR3: TGTGCCAGCAGCGTAGCTTTAGGCTCCAGGGAGGGCGGGGAGCTGTTTTTT.

This rearrangement joins TRBV2 to TRBJ1-5; the D gene is possibly TRBD1 (6 bases). V was cut by 6 bases and J by 9 bases, with 9 bases left in between. This CDR3 region has 11 residues. Germline assignment: CDR1 SNHLY and CDR2 FYNNEI. CDR3: CASREQGPQHF. For the CDR3, the DNA is TGTGCCAGCAGAGAACAGGGGCCCCAGCATTTT.

This clone has more than one count but fewer than ten. This sequence joins TRBV5-6 and TRBJ1-5, with 7 bases fitting TRBD1. The germline gives CDR1 SGHDT, CDR2 YYEEEE. CDR3 size: 14 residues. V lost 4 bases and J lost 1; bases outside the gene matches: 2. The CDR3, as DNA: TGTGCCAGCAGCGTCAGGGGGAGCAATCAGCCCCAGCATTTT. It is translated as CASSVRGSNQPQHF.

The chain carries TRBV10-3 and TRBJ1-1; D gene unclear. The CDR3 length is 13 residues. The V end lost 6 bases, the J end lost 7 bases, and 15 bases lay between the germline ends. CDR1 is ENHRY, CDR2 SYGVKD, per germline. The DNA for the CDR3 is TGTGCCATCAGGAGGAGACCGCAGTTTGAAGCTTTCTTT. It is translated as CAIRRRPQFEAFF.